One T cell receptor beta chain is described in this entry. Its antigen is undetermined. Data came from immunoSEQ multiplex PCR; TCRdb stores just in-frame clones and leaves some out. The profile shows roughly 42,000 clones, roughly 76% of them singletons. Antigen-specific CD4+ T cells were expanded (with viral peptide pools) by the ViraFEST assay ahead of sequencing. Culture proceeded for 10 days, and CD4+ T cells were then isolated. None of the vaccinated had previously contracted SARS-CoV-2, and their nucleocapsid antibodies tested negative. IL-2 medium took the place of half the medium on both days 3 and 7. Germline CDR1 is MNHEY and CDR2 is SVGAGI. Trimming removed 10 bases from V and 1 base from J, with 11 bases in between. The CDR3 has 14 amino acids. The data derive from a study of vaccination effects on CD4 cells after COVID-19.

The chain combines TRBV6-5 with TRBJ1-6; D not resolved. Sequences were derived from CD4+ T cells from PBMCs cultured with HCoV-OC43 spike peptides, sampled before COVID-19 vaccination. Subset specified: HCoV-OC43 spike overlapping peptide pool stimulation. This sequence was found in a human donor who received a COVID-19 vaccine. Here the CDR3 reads CATGGRSYNSPLHF. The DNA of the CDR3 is TGTGCCACCGGAGGGAGGTCCTATAATTCACCCCTCCACTTT.